This TCR beta chain was sequenced during a study of cytomegalovirus exposure and HLA in healthy donors. PCR used 60 Vbeta primers and 13 Jbeta primers. This table comes from immunoSEQ multiplex PCR, and its TCRdb copy is limited to in-frame clones, with some not included. This sample has over 100,000 clones, with over 60% found just once. Each donor was nominally healthy when sampled (though unrecorded immune exposures were likely). The sequenced sample was PBMCs. This clonotype originated in a man between 25 and 39 years old in good health and CMV-seropositive.

Written as DNA, the CDR3 is TGTGCCAGCAGCCAAGGGACAGGGGTGGGCTACACCTTC. Translated, it gives CASSQGTGVGYTF. V and J are TRBV28 and TRBJ1-2; 10 bases align to TRBD1. CDR1 MDHEN and CDR2 SYDVKM come from the germline V gene. V was pared by 6 bases and J by 8 bases, with 6 bases of the junction left unmatched. The CDR3 has 13 amino acids.